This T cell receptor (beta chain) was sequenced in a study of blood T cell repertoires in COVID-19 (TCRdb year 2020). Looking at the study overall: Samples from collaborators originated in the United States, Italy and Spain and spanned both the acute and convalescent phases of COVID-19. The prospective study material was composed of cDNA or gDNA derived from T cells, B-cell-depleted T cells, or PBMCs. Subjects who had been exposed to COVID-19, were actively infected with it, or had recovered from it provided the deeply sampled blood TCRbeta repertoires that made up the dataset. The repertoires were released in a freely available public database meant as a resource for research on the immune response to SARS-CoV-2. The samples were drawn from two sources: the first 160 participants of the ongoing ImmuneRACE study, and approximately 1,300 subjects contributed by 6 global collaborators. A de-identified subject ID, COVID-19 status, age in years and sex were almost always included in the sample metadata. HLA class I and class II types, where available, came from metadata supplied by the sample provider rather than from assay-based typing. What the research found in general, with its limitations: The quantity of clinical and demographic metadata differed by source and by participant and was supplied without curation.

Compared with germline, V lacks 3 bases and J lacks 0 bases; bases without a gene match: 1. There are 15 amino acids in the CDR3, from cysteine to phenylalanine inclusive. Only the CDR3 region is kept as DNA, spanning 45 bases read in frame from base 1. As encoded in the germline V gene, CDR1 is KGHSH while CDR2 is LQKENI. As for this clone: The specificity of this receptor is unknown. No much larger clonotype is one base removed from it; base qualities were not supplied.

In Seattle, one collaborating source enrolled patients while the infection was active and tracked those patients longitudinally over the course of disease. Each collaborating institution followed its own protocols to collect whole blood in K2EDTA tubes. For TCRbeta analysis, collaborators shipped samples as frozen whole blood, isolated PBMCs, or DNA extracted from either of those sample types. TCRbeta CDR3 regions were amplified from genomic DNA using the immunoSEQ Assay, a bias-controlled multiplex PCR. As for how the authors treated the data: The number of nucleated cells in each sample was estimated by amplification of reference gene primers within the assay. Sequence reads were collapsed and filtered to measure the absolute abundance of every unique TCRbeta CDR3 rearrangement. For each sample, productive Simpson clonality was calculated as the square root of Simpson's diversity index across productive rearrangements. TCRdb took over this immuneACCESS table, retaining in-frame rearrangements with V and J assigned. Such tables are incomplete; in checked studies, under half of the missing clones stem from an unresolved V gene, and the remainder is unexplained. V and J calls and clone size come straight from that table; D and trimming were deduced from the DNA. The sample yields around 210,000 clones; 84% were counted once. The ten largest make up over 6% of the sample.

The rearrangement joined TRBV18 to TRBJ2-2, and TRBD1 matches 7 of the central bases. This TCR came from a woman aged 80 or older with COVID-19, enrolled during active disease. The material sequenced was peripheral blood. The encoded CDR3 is CASSPGTANTGELFF. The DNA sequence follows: TGTGCCAGCTCACCCGGGACAGCGAACACCGGGGAGCTGTTTTTT.